These 29 T cell receptor beta chains share one sample of origin, sequenced in a study of spatial heterogeneity in lung cancer (dated by TCRdb to about 2019). The paper as a whole reports these results and caveats: The tumor nonsynonymous mutation count correlated with the number of expanded alpha and beta TCRs within the tumor.

These receptors are not linked to any known antigen. According to the study, the label for this sample's time point signals: sample taken at primary tumor resection. The library was obtained by 5' RACE. The sequencing machine was a NextSeq 500. TCRdb reprocessing: public reads trimmed at Q25 with fastp, clones called with MiXCR, in-frame beta chains kept. Entries that share a CDR3 protein sequence are merged under the most common genes and DNA. The sample profile shows about 11,000 distinct CDR3 sequences; just over 5% of them were found once. The ten largest clones add up to under 15% of the sample. Sequenced here: lung tumor tissue, sampled at surgery. The source of these receptors is a male donor with early-stage non-small cell lung cancer.

This chain connects TRBV24-1 to TRBJ2-7; 10 bases agree with TRBD1. This CDR3 spans 15 amino acids. With V trimmed by 9 bases and J by 4 bases, 11 bases remained unmatched. Germline lookup yields CDR1 KGHDR and CDR2 SFDVKD. CDR3 region: CATATGTGAGYEQYF. In DNA form, the CDR3 reads TGTGCCACCGCGACCGGGACAGGGGCCGGGTACGAGCAGTACTTC.

This clonotype is judged medium-sized. This chain connects TRBV6-5 to TRBJ1-2, with 9 bases lining up with TRBD1. Germline loops: CDR1 MNHEY, CDR2 SVGAGI. V lost 5 bases, J lost 4 bases, and 8 bases stayed unmatched. The CDR3 is made up of 15 amino acids. CDR3 coding DNA: TGTGCCAGCAGTCCGGGGACAGGGCTTCTCTATGGCTACACCTTC. This gives the protein CASSPGTGLLYGYTF.

This clonotype was picked up many times. This chain uses TRBV12-3 or TRBV12-4 with TRBJ2-1; D gene ambiguous. The length of the CDR3 is 13 residues. Trimming left V 1 base short and J 9 bases short, with 10 bases between. CDR3 nucleotide sequence: TGTGCCAGCAGTTTAGGCTTAGGCACTGAGCAGTTCTTC. Its translation: CASSLGLGTEQFF.

The chain uses TRBV20-1 and TRBJ2-7; 10 nucleotides line up with TRBD2. The germline CDR1 and CDR2 sequences are DFQATT and SNEGSKA (reference sequence). CDR3 length equals 16 residues. J gave up 0 bases and V 2 bases, and 7 bases lay outside the gene matches. The CDR3 here is CSARNTSGDSSYEQYF. As DNA, the CDR3 is TGCAGTGCTAGAAACACTAGCGGGGATAGCTCCTACGAGCAGTACTTC.

This clonotype was recorded many times. The rearrangement uses TRBV24-1 and TRBJ2-3; the match to TRBD1 covers 7 bases. V gave up 3 bases and J gave up 4 bases; unmatched junction bases: 3. Per the germline V gene, CDR1 is KGHDR and CDR2 is SFDVKD. The CDR3 is 14 residues long. DNA for the CDR3: TGTGCCACCAGTGATACCCAGGGGGCAGATACGCAGTATTTT. Translated, it gives CATSDTQGADTQYF.

This clonotype was recorded many times. The rearrangement links TRBV4-1 to TRBJ2-1, with TRBD2 as a possible D gene (7 bases). CDR3 length: 15 amino acids. Germline assignment: CDR1 MGHRA and CDR2 YSYEKL. V was cut by 4 bases and J by 4 bases, with 14 bases left in between. The CDR3 nucleotides read TGCGCCAGCAGCCCTGGAGGGGGGGATTACAATGAGCAGTTCTTC. Protein product: CASSPGGGDYNEQFF.

This clonotype was observed many times. The genes are TRBV6-2 or TRBV6-3 and TRBJ2-7; TRBD1 is a possible D gene (5 bases). This CDR3 region has 13 residues. Deletions cut 2 bases from V and 2 bases from J, with 7 bases between. CDR1 is MNHEY, CDR2 SVGEGT, per germline. This chain's CDR3 is CASSYTGPYEQYF. The CDR3 nucleotides read TGTGCCAGCAGTTACACAGGCCCCTACGAGCAGTACTTC.

This chain uses TRBV20-1 with TRBJ2-5; TRBD2 matches at 10 bases. The CDR3 runs 16 residues. V gave up 7 bases and J gave up 0 bases; unmatched junction bases: 11. From germline, CDR1 is DFQATT and CDR2 SNEGSKA (reference sequence). Here the CDR3 reads CSGSGGDVLYQETQYF. The CDR3 coding sequence is TGCAGTGGAAGCGGGGGGGACGTATTGTACCAAGAGACCCAGTACTTC.

The table lists this clonotype with many counts. The CDR3 region is CASSLMSRGTGNEQFF. The CDR3 bases are TGTGCCAGCAGCTTGATGAGCAGGGGGACGGGGAATGAGCAGTTCTTC. The rearrangement joins TRBV5-5 to TRBJ2-1, with 7 bases that match TRBD1. J lost 7 bases, V lost 1 base, and 11 bases had no gene match. The CDR3 has 16 residues. Germline lookup yields CDR1 SGHKS and CDR2 YYEKEE (reference sequence).

Sample share makes this clonotype medium-sized. The chain recombines TRBV4-2 with TRBJ1-1, with TRBD1 matching over 9 bases. From germline, CDR1 is LGHNA and CDR2 YNFKEQ. V shed 3 bases, J shed 1 base, and the junction held 3 bases outside the gene matches. The CDR3 has 15 residues. The DNA for the CDR3 is TGTGCCAGCAGCCAGGGACAGGGACCGAACACTGAAGCTTTCTTT. Translating it yields CASSQGQGPNTEAFF.

Many counts were recorded for this clonotype. CDR3 sequence (DNA): TGTGCCAGCAGCGCCGGGACCGAGGGAAAACTGTTTTTT. Translating gives CASSAGTEGKLFF. The J gene is TRBJ1-4, the V gene TRBV3-1; the D gene is possibly TRBD1 (5 bases). Germline-derived CDR1 and CDR2 are LGHDT and YNNKEL (reference sequence). This CDR3 comprises 13 residues. V was clipped by 5 bases and J by 10 bases, with 14 bases between them.

In this sample, this clonotype is medium-sized. This sequence joins TRBV10-3 and TRBJ2-2, with D perhaps TRBD1 (5 bases). This CDR3 is built from 16 residues. Germline V gene data show CDR1 as ENHRY and CDR2 as SYGVKD. Trimming stripped 0 bases from V and 1 base from J, with 9 bases between. This CDR3 reads CAISESITGNTGELFF. The DNA for the CDR3 is TGTGCCATCAGTGAGTCGATAACAGGGAACACCGGGGAGCTGTTTTTT.

This clonotype has just a few counts. The chain recombines TRBV20-1 with TRBJ2-7; 8 bases are shared with TRBD2. The CDR3 consists of 14 residues. Germline V gene data show CDR1 as DFQATT and CDR2 as SNEGSKA (reference sequence). J gave up 2 bases and V 1 base, and 4 bases lay outside the gene matches. The CDR3 loop reads CSARVSGLAYEQYF. CDR3 DNA sequence: TGCAGTGCTAGAGTCTCGGGACTAGCCTACGAGCAGTACTTC.

This clonotype was observed at least ten times. This rearrangement joins TRBV2 to TRBJ1-6, with D possibly matching TRBD1 (5 bases). Germline V CDR1 and CDR2: SNHLY, FYNNEI. Trimming pared 4 bases from V and 9 bases from J, leaving 13 bases between. There are 14 residues in the CDR3. This chain's CDR3 is CASSGDRRPSPLHF. The CDR3 DNA sequence: TGTGCCAGCAGTGGGGACCGCCGTCCTTCACCCCTCCACTTT.

This clonotype is medium-sized within its sample. J is TRBJ2-2 and V is TRBV12-3 or TRBV12-4; 10 nucleotides agree with TRBD2. This CDR3 spans 16 amino acids. V was pared by 8 bases and J by 7 bases, with 13 bases of the junction left unmatched. CDR3 protein: CASAPVTSGNIGELFF. For the CDR3, the DNA is TGTGCCAGCGCCCCTGTTACTAGCGGGAATATCGGGGAGCTGTTTTTT.

The sample holds many counts of this clonotype. The rearrangement uses TRBV20-1 and TRBJ1-2, with TRBD1 matching 8 bases. Unmatched junction bases numbered 4, after V lost 6 bases and J lost 1 base. This CDR3 contains 13 residues. From germline, CDR1 is DFQATT and CDR2 SNEGSKA (reference sequence). The CDR3 nucleotides are TGCAGTGCCGGGACAGGAATTAACTATGGCTACACCTTC. It specifies CSAGTGINYGYTF.

This clonotype was picked up a small number of times. This chain connects TRBV20-1 to TRBJ2-7, with 8 bases that match TRBD2. Germline lookup yields CDR1 DFQATT and CDR2 SNEGSKA (reference sequence). The length of the CDR3 is 16 residues. After removal of 6 bases from V and 7 bases from J, the junction contained 20 bases not matched to a gene. This CDR3 is CSATPLLADQRGEQYF. In DNA, the CDR3 is TGCAGTGCGACTCCCTTACTAGCGGACCAAAGGGGGGAGCAGTACTTC.

This chain uses TRBV4-1 with TRBJ2-5; 7 bases match TRBD1. The CDR3 is 13 amino acids. Germline trimming cut 3 bases from V and 4 bases from J; bases unmatched to any gene: 2. CDR1 and CDR2 from the germline V gene are MGHRA and YSYEKL. CDR3 sequence (DNA): TGCGCCAGCAGCCATCCAGGGGGAGAGACCCAGTACTTC. Translating it yields CASSHPGGETQYF.

This clonotype was seen ten or more times. The rearrangement joins TRBV7-2 to TRBJ1-1; D call uncertain. This CDR3 contains 13 residues. Germline V gene data show CDR1 as SGHTA and CDR2 as FQGNSA. V was pared by 6 bases and J by 1 base, with 9 bases between. CDR3 DNA sequence: TGTGCCAGCAGTGAACAGAAGAACACTGAAGCTTTCTTT. It translates to CASSEQKNTEAFF.

This clonotype was observed many times. The chain has TRBV29-1 and TRBJ2-3; D is unclear. Germline V CDR1 and CDR2: SQVTM, ANQGSEA. The ends were cut back, 4 bases at V and 6 bases at J, with 5 bases in the middle. The CDR3 extends over 10 amino acids. The CDR3 sequence is CSVVPDTQYF. The CDR3 region has the DNA TGCAGCGTTGTACCCGATACGCAGTATTTT.

Relative to its sample, this clonotype is hyperexpanded. This chain connects TRBV24-1 to TRBJ2-7; the D gene is possibly TRBD1 (6 bases). CDR1 is KGHDR and CDR2 is SFDVKD in the germline V gene. V lost 7 bases and J 3 bases, leaving 9 bases between the germline ends. CDR3 size: 12 residues. The DNA for the CDR3 is TGTGCCACCAGCACGGACAGCTACGAGCAGTACTTC. The encoded protein is CATSTDSYEQYF.

A note on this clonotype: A much more abundant neighbour one base away suggests this may be a read error. This rearrangement joins TRBV27 to TRBJ2-5; D may be TRBD2 (7 bases). Germline CDR1 MNHEY, CDR2 SMNVEV (reference sequence). This CDR3 comprises 13 residues. CDR3 residues: CASSFERGGTQHF. CDR3 nucleotides: TGTGCCAGCAGTTTCGAAAGGGGGGGGACCCAGCACTTC.

This clonotype is medium-sized (0.01 to 0.1%). The chain joins TRBV21-1 to TRBJ1-6; the listed D gene, TRBD1, was not tested against the DNA. TRBV21-1 is a listed pseudogene. The CDR3 is 16 residues long. The CDR3 region has the DNA TGTGCCAGCAGCAATGAATACGACAGCAATAATTCACCCCTCCACTTT. This translates into CASSNEYDSNNSPLHF.

This clonotype was observed a few times. This chain connects TRBV6-1 to TRBJ2-2; D is possibly TRBD1 (6 bases). V was clipped by 6 bases and J by 6 bases, with 17 bases between them. Germline V lookup: CDR1 MNHNS, CDR2 SASEGT. This CDR3 spans 15 amino acids. CDR3 nucleotides: TGTGCCAGCAGATCGTCTAGGGGGAGCCCCGGGGAGCTGTTTTTT. Translated, it gives CASRSSRGSPGELFF.

J is TRBJ1-1 and V is TRBV5-5; 7 bases match TRBD1. Germline values: CDR1 SGHKS, CDR2 YYEKEE (reference sequence). V dropped 2 bases and J dropped 6; count of bases not matched to a gene: 10. The length of the CDR3 is 15 residues. CDR3 protein: CASSFRTGFWPEAFF. For the CDR3, the DNA is TGTGCCAGCAGCTTCCGGACAGGATTTTGGCCTGAAGCTTTCTTT.

This clonotype is termed medium-sized. V is TRBV28 and J is TRBJ2-5; D is uncertain. This CDR3 has 13 residues. V was clipped by 6 bases and J by 0 bases, with 8 bases between them. Germline lookup yields CDR1 MDHEN and CDR2 SYDVKM. CDR3 DNA: TGTGCCAGCAGATTTCGGGACCAAGAGACCCAGTACTTC. Residues: CASRFRDQETQYF.

This clonotype was seen ten or more times. The chain combines TRBV19 with TRBJ2-7, with a weak D call TRBD1 (5 bases). Germline values: CDR1 LNHDA, CDR2 SQIVND (reference sequence). V was pared by 3 bases and J by 1 base, with 10 bases between. This CDR3 region has 14 residues. The CDR3 sequence: CASSIARDSYEQYF. DNA for the CDR3: TGTGCCAGTAGTATTGCCAGGGATTCCTACGAGCAGTACTTC.

By its share, this clonotype is medium-sized (0.01 to 0.1%). This rearrangement joins TRBV6-2 or TRBV6-3 to TRBJ1-1; D is ambiguous. Germline V lookup: CDR1 MNHEY, CDR2 SVGEGT. The CDR3 has 15 amino acids. V was clipped by 2 bases and J by 7 bases, with 17 bases between them. The CDR3 nucleotides read TGTGCCAGCAGTTACGAGGCAGGAGAATTCGGTGAAGCTTTCTTT. It specifies CASSYEAGEFGEAFF.

Within the sample, this clonotype is medium-sized. V and J are TRBV28 and TRBJ2-7; the match to TRBD2 covers 7 bases. V lost 3 bases, J lost 3 bases, and 2 bases stayed unmatched. The CDR3 length is 13 residues. Per the germline V gene, CDR1 is MDHEN and CDR2 is SYDVKM. Written as DNA, the CDR3 is TGTGCCAGCAGTTTGATAGCGGGCTACGAGCAGTACTTC. Its protein product is CASSLIAGYEQYF.